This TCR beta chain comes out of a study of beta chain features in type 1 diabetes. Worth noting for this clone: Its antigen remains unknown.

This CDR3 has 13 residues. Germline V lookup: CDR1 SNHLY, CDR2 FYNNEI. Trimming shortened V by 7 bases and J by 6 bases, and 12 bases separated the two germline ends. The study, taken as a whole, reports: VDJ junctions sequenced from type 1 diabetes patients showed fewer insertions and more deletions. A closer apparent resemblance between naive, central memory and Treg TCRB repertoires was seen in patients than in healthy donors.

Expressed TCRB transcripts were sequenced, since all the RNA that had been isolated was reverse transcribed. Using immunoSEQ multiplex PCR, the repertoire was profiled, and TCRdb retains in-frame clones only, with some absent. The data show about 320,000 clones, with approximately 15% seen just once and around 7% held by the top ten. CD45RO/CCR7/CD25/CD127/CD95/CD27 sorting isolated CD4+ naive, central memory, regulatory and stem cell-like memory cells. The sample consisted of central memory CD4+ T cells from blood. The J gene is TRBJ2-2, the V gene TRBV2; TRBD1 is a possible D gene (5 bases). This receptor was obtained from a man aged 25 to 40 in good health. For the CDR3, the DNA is TGTGCCAGCACCGAAGTCAGGGCCGGGGAGCTGTTTTTT. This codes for CASTEVRAGELFF.